These 18 T cell receptor beta chains share one sample of origin, sequenced in a study of T-cell memory formation after mild COVID-19. Each CDR3 protein is one row after TCRdb ran MiXCR on the 5' RACE reads. The table lists about 400,000 distinct CDR3 sequences, about an eighth of them singletons, with less than 25% in the top ten. Sequencing used PBMCs or a T cell subset sorted from them (not recorded which). All receptors derive from a young man who had mild COVID-19 (a few samples of this study predate the infection). Cell type and time point are not known.

This clonotype appeared a few times. The CDR3: CASNPAGRGGIQYF. In nucleotides, the CDR3 is TGCGCCAGCAACCCAGCGGGGAGAGGAGGCATTCAGTACTTC. The V call is TRBV5-1, the J call TRBJ2-4; 7 positions agree with TRBD2. The junction had 12 bases not matched to a gene; V was cut back by 6 bases and J by 9 bases. Per germline, CDR1 SGHRS and CDR2 YFSETQ. CDR3 length: 14 residues.

The rearrangement uses TRBV11-2 and TRBJ2-3; 7 nucleotides align to TRBD2. The CDR3 has 15 amino acids. Per the germline V gene, CDR1 is SGHAT and CDR2 is FQNNGV. The trim removed 5 bases at V and 2 bases at J, leaving 7 bases unmatched. Here the CDR3 reads CASSHRGLITDTQYF. CDR3 nucleotides: TGTGCCAGCAGCCATCGGGGACTAATCACAGATACGCAGTATTTT.

V is TRBV3-1 and J is TRBJ1-2; unclear D gene. Trimming cost V 0 bases and J 0 bases, with 14 bases left between them. In germline, CDR1 is LGHDT, CDR2 YNNKEL (reference sequence). This CDR3 has 17 amino acids. The CDR3 spells CASSQEVAASTNYGYTF. CDR3 bases: TGTGCCAGCAGCCAAGAGGTAGCAGCATCCACTAACTATGGCTACACCTTC.

This clonotype was seen only a few times. The J gene is TRBJ2-7, the V gene TRBV4-3, with 11 bases aligning to TRBD2. The germline gives CDR1 LGHNA, CDR2 YSLEER. Germline trimming cut 0 bases from V and 5 bases from J; bases unmatched to any gene: 6. The CDR3 sequence is 16 residues long. The CDR3 protein is CASSQDRLAGGHEQYF. The CDR3 nucleotides are TGCGCCAGCAGCCAAGATCGCCTAGCGGGGGGCCACGAGCAGTACTTC.

This clonotype was counted ten times or more. The chain recombines TRBV5-5 with TRBJ1-6; the D gene is possibly TRBD1 (5 bases). This CDR3 is 13 amino acids long. Germline CDR1 SGHKS, CDR2 YYEKEE (reference sequence). V lost 8 bases, J lost 10 bases, and 16 bases lay in between. CDR3 in amino acids: CASGGGPESPLHF. The DNA for the CDR3 is TGTGCCAGTGGGGGGGGACCCGAGTCACCCCTCCACTTT.

This clonotype was found a few times. This sequence joins TRBV18 and TRBJ1-5, with 9 bases fitting TRBD1. Germline loops: CDR1 KGHSH, CDR2 LQKENI. The ends lost 6 bases at V and 5 bases at J; junction bases unmatched: 2. This CDR3 is built from 13 residues. This CDR3 reads CASSGQGHQPQHF. In DNA form, the CDR3 reads TGTGCCAGCTCCGGACAGGGGCATCAGCCCCAGCATTTT.

This clonotype was detected a few times. The J gene is TRBJ1-4, the V gene TRBV10-3; 7 nucleotides match TRBD1. V dropped 10 bases and J dropped 7; count of bases not matched to a gene: 3. Per germline, CDR1 ENHRY and CDR2 SYGVKD. The CDR3 runs 11 residues. The CDR3 region is CATWDSEKLFF. CDR3 coding DNA: TGTGCCACCTGGGACAGTGAAAAACTGTTTTTT.

This clonotype occurred many times. V and J are TRBV5-1 and TRBJ2-3; D unresolved. V lost 2 bases to trimming and J lost 6 bases, with 7 bases between them. Germline V CDR1 and CDR2: SGHRS, YFSETQ. The CDR3 has 12 residues. This CDR3 reads CASSFSMDTQYF. CDR3 DNA: TGCGCCAGCAGCTTTAGTATGGATACGCAGTATTTT.

In this sample, this clonotype turned up a few times. J is TRBJ2-7 and V is TRBV20-1, with 12 bases identical to TRBD2. V dropped 4 bases and J dropped 0; count of bases not matched to a gene: 7. Looked up from germline, CDR1 is DFQATT and CDR2 is SNEGSKA (reference sequence). The CDR3 contains 16 residues. As DNA, the CDR3 is TGCAGTGCTAAGCCCACTAGCGGGGGGTTCTCCTACGAGCAGTACTTC. Protein: CSAKPTSGGFSYEQYF.

This sequence joins TRBV5-1 and TRBJ2-1, with D hard to call. The CDR3 is 14 amino acids. From germline, CDR1 is SGHRS and CDR2 YFSETQ. Trimming took 0 bases from V and 2 from J, leaving 6 bases between them. Here the CDR3 DNA reads TGCGCCAGCAGCTTGGAAGCCGCCTACAATGAGCAGTTCTTC. This encodes CASSLEAAYNEQFF.

This chain joins TRBV18 and TRBJ1-2; 9 bases fit TRBD1. This CDR3 region has 13 residues. The ends lost 3 bases at V and 7 bases at J; junction bases unmatched: 3. Germline assignment: CDR1 KGHSH and CDR2 LQKENI. In DNA, the CDR3 is TGTGCCAGCTCACCGGGACAGGGTTTTGGCTACACCTTC. Translation gives CASSPGQGFGYTF.

This clonotype was counted many times. The CDR3, as DNA: TGCAGTGCCGTAATAGCGGGGGAAGAGACCCAGTACTTC. It codes for CSAVIAGEETQYF. J is TRBJ2-5 and V is TRBV20-1; 9 bases line up with TRBD2. The J segment lost 3 bases and the V segment lost 6 bases, leaving 5 bases of the junction unmatched. Per the germline V gene, CDR1 is DFQATT and CDR2 is SNEGSKA (reference sequence). The CDR3 has 13 residues.

This clonotype was picked up a small number of times. The V and J genes are TRBV19 and TRBJ2-6, with D possibly being TRBD2 (5 bases). Trimming took off 7 bases at V and 3 bases at J, with 19 bases between the two ends. There are 17 residues in the CDR3. Germline V lookup: CDR1 LNHDA, CDR2 SQIVND (reference sequence). This CDR3 reads CASTPGRTYHGANVLTF. In DNA form, the CDR3 reads TGTGCCAGTACCCCAGGCAGGACTTACCATGGGGCCAACGTCCTGACTTTC.

The genes are TRBV4-3 and TRBJ1-2; tentative D call: TRBD1 (5 bases). Germline CDR1 LGHNA, CDR2 YSLEER. The CDR3 runs 15 residues. Trimming left V 0 bases short and J 0 bases short, with 8 bases between. CDR3 region: CASSQDRAANYGYTF. The CDR3 DNA is TGCGCCAGCAGCCAAGACAGGGCAGCTAACTATGGCTACACCTTC.

Only one count was recorded for this clonotype. The J gene is TRBJ2-4, the V gene TRBV6-1; D is perhaps TRBD1 or TRBD2 (5 bases each). Germline V gives CDR1 MNHNS, CDR2 SASEGT. The V end was cut by 0 bases, the J end by 2 bases, with 23 bases between. This CDR3 is built from 20 residues. CDR3 region: CASSEAWFRGASSTKNIQYF. The CDR3 coding sequence is TGTGCCAGCAGTGAAGCGTGGTTCCGGGGCGCAAGTTCGACCAAAAACATTCAGTACTTC.

CDR3 nucleotides: TGTGCCAGCAGCGCGAGGGACACCCCCACCTTC. It encodes CASSARDTPTF. The chain is built from TRBV9 and TRBJ1-2; TRBD1 might be the D (6 bases). V was pared by 3 bases and J by 13 bases, with 13 bases between. Germline CDR1 reads SGDLS; CDR2 reads YYNGEE. This CDR3 is 11 amino acids long. The complete variable domain, with remaining parts taken from reference TRBV9 and TRBJ1-2, reads DSGVTQTPKHLITATGQRVTLRCSPRSGDLSVYWYQQSLDQGLQFLIQYYNGEERAKGNILERFSAQQFPDLHSELNLSSLELGDSALYFCASSARDTPTFGSGTRLTVV.

The CDR3 here is CASNTLENEQFF. DNA for the CDR3: TGTGCCAGCAATACCCTGGAAAATGAGCAGTTCTTC. The V and J genes are TRBV28 and TRBJ2-1; D not resolved. This CDR3 region has 12 residues. Germline V gives CDR1 MDHEN, CDR2 SYDVKM. V was trimmed by 7 bases and J by 7 bases, leaving 11 bases between them.

In its sample, this clonotype was seen a few times. The rearrangement uses TRBV6-5 and TRBJ2-2; no clear D gene. The CDR3 length is 14 residues. V shed 2 bases and J shed 4 bases, with 8 bases lying between them. The germline V gene has CDR1 MNHEY and CDR2 SVGAGI. Here the CDR3 DNA reads TGTGCCAGCAGTTACAGGGAAATCACCGGGGAGCTGTTTTTT. It is translated as CASSYREITGELFF.